This paragraph reports one T cell receptor (beta chain). The target antigen is unknown. Germline CDR1 MNHEY, CDR2 SVGAGI. There are 14 residues in the CDR3. Trimming stripped 5 bases from V and 0 bases from J, with 11 bases between. This entry comes from a study of T cell responses to AZD1222 COVID-19 vaccine. Study conclusions and caveats: Spike-specific TCR breadth rose after two AZD1222 doses, and depth rose as well. Mapped onto spike, vaccine-associated CD4 TCRs spanned it and were dominant at 160-218 and 743-854. Sampling that yielded the repertoires occurred only after the peak T cell response. Clonal diversity was possibly underestimated; the donors were predominantly white British and more often female.

Produced via immunoSEQ multiplex PCR; TCRdb's table is partial and in-frame only. The table lists over 100,000 clones, just over 90% of them singletons. This TCR came from an adult in good health. This chain joins TRBV6-5 and TRBJ2-7; possibly TRBD1 for D (5 bases). The sequencing used peripheral blood, collected on day 0 of AZD1222 vaccination. The CDR3 spells CASSQGLSSYEQYF. CDR3 bases: TGTGCCAGCAGTCAGGGTTTGAGCTCCTACGAGCAGTACTTC.